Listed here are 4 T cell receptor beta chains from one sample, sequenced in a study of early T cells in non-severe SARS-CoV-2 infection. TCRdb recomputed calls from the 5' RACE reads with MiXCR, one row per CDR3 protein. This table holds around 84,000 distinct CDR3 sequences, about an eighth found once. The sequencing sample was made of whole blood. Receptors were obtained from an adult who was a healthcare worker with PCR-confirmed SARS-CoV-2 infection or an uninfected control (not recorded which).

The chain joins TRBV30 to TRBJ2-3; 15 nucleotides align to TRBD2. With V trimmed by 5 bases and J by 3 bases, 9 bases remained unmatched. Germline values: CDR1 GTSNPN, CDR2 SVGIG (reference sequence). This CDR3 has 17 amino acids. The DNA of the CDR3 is TGTGCCTGGGGTACCGGGACTAGCGGGAGGTTGACAGATACGCAGTATTTT. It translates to CAWGTGTSGRLTDTQYF.

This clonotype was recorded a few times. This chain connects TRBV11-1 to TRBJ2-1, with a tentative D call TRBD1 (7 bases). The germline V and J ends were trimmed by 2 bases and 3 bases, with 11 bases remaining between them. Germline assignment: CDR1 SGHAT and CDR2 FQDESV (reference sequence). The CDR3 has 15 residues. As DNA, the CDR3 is TGTGCCAGCAGCTTACGGCAGGGGGGCTACAATGAGCAGTTCTTC. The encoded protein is CASSLRQGGYNEQFF. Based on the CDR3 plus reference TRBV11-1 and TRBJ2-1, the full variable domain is EAEVAQSPRYKITEKSQAVAFWCDPISGHATLYWYRQILGQGPELLVQFQDESVVDDSQLPKDRFSAERLKGVDSTLKIQPAELGDSAMYLCASSLRQGGYNEQFFGPGTRLTVL.

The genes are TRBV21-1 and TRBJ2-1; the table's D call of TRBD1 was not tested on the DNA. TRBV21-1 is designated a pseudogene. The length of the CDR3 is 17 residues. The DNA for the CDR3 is TGTGCCAGCCCCTTGGGGGGCCACGCAAGCTCCTACAATGAGCAGTTCTTC. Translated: CASPLGGHASSYNEQFF.

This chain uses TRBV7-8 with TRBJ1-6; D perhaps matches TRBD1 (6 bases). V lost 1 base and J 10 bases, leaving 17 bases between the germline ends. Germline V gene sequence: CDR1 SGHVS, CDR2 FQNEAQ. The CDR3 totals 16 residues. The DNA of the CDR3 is TGTGCCAGCAGCTTAGGACAGGCAGCTGTTGGGTCACCCCTCCACTTT. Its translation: CASSLGQAAVGSPLHF.